The T cell receptor (beta chain) described here comes from a study of cytomegalovirus exposure and HLA in healthy donors. Study-level findings and limits: In a later analysis, an Asian-associated ancestry cluster reportedly showed fewer N-insertions than the approximately 660-donor mean. High sensitivity and specificity were reportedly achieved when the classifier diagnosed cytomegalovirus status.

Regarding this clone: Its antigen is as yet unknown.

The CDR3 runs 15 residues. V lost 3 bases, J lost 3 bases, and 6 bases stayed unmatched. CDR1 and CDR2 (germline): SEHNR, FQNEAQ (reference sequence). Primers: 60 Vbeta forward and 13 Jbeta reverse. The table came from immunoSEQ multiplex PCR; TCRdb's copy has only in-frame clones and leaves some out. This table has about 93,000 clones, roughly 77% appearing once. Sequenced input: PBMCs. The source is a man aged 25 to 40 in good health and CMV-seronegative. The rearrangement links TRBV7-9 to TRBJ1-2; 8 bases are a match to TRBD1. The CDR3 loop reads CASSLGAGGDYGYTF. In DNA form, the CDR3 reads TGTGCCAGCAGCTTGGGGGCAGGGGGCGACTATGGCTACACCTTC.